The next 17 T cell receptor beta chains were all read from a single sample in a study of identifying expanded T cells in peripheral blood. This table comes from immunoSEQ multiplex PCR, and its TCRdb copy is limited to in-frame clones, with some not included. This sample has around 81,000 clones, with 85% found just once. The sample comprised blood. Every receptor here comes from a person aged 18 to 70 in good health.

The J gene is TRBJ2-6, the V gene TRBV18; D is perhaps TRBD1 (6 bases). The CDR3 has 16 residues. Trimming left V 3 bases short and J 2 bases short, with 11 bases between. The germline gives CDR1 KGHSH, CDR2 LQKENI. CDR3 nucleotides: TGTGCCAGCTCACCCACGAGGGGGACTGGGGCCAACGTCCTGACTTTC. It yields the protein CASSPTRGTGANVLTF.

This chain connects TRBV6-1 to TRBJ1-1, with 10 bases lining up with TRBD1. Germline CDR1 is MNHNS and CDR2 is SASEGT. Trimming removed 6 bases from V and 12 bases from J; junction bases left unmatched: 7. The CDR3 runs to 12 residues. This CDR3 reads CASSPGTGVTFF. In DNA, the CDR3 is TGTGCCAGCAGCCCCGGGACAGGGGTAACTTTCTTT.

V usage is TRBV7-7 and J usage is TRBJ2-2, with D possibly TRBD1 on 5 matching bases. This CDR3 comprises 14 residues. Germline CDR1 and CDR2: SSHAT and FNYEAQ (reference sequence). V was clipped by 0 bases and J by 3 bases, with 5 bases between them. The CDR3 reads CASSLAGHTGELFF. The CDR3 coding sequence is TGTGCCAGCAGCTTAGCGGGGCACACCGGGGAGCTGTTTTTT.

Written as DNA, the CDR3 is TGTGCCAGCAGTGTATACAGGGAAACAGATACGCAGTATTTT. It specifies CASSVYRETDTQYF. The gene calls are TRBV25-1 and TRBJ2-3; possible D gene TRBD1, 6 bases. CDR3 length: 14 residues. Trimming cost V 4 bases and J 3 bases, with 11 bases left between them. CDR1 and CDR2 (germline): MGHDK, SYGVNS.

V usage is TRBV5-1 and J usage is TRBJ2-1; D remains unclear. CDR1 and CDR2 from the germline V gene are SGHRS and YFSETQ. The V end was cut by 0 bases, the J end by 8 bases, with 9 bases between. The CDR3 runs 13 residues. For the CDR3, the DNA is TGCGCCAGCAGCTTGGTCCCGAACGATGAGCAGTTCTTC. Its protein is CASSLVPNDEQFF.

The CDR3 reads CASSPYRDHEQYF. The CDR3 DNA follows: TGCGCCAGCAGCCCTTACAGGGACCACGAGCAGTACTTC. The chain carries TRBV5-1 and TRBJ2-7, with D perhaps TRBD1 (6 bases). This CDR3 spans 13 amino acids. CDR1 is SGHRS, CDR2 YFSETQ, per germline. The V end was cut by 4 bases, the J end by 5 bases, with 13 bases between.

The rearrangement uses TRBV7-8 and TRBJ2-5, with 7 bases identical to TRBD2. This CDR3 is built from 16 residues. The ends lost 3 bases at V and 1 base at J; junction bases unmatched: 8. CDR1 SGHVS and CDR2 FQNEAQ come from the germline V gene. The CDR3 loop reads CASSFTIGTTQETQYF. The CDR3 nucleotides read TGTGCCAGCAGCTTTACGATAGGGACTACCCAAGAGACCCAGTACTTC. Supplemented by reference TRBV7-8 and TRBJ2-5, the full variable domain reads GAGVSQSPRYKVAKRGQDVALRCDPISGHVSLFWYQQALGQGPEFLTYFQNEAQLDKSGLPSDRFFAERPEGSVSTLKIQRTQQEDSAVYLCASSFTIGTTQETQYFGPGTRLLVL.

The chain combines TRBV11-2 with TRBJ1-2, with D possibly TRBD1 on 5 matching bases. Germline CDR1 reads SGHAT; CDR2 reads FQNNGV. This CDR3 spans 15 amino acids. With 5 bases removed from V and 4 bases from J, the gap between germline ends came to 17 bases. CDR3: CASSPTTETFYGYTF. CDR3 nucleotides: TGTGCCAGCAGCCCGACGACAGAGACCTTCTATGGCTACACCTTC.

The chain links TRBV28 to TRBJ1-5; maybe TRBD1 (6 bases). The CDR3 is 15 residues long. The V gene's germline CDR1 is MDHEN and CDR2 SYDVKM. The V and J ends lost 4 bases and 7 bases respectively, with 17 bases between them. This CDR3 reads CASSSTGTGNQPQHF. Written as DNA, the CDR3 is TGTGCCAGCAGTTCCACAGGGACGGGGAACCAGCCCCAGCATTTT.

This sequence joins TRBV7-2 and TRBJ1-1; unclear D gene. The CDR3 is made up of 14 amino acids. V was pared by 2 bases and J by 2 bases, with 9 bases between. Per the germline V gene, CDR1 is SGHTA and CDR2 is FQGNSA. Written as DNA, the CDR3 is TGTGCCAGCAGCTTACAGAGGATCAACACTGAAGCTTTCTTT. Amino acids: CASSLQRINTEAFF. Using reference TRBV7-2 and TRBJ1-1 for the parts outside the CDR3, the full variable domain is GAGVSQSPSNKVTEKGKDVELRCDPISGHTALYWYRQSLGQGLEFLIYFQGNSAPDKSGLPSDRFSAERTGGSVSTLTIQRTQQEDSAVYLCASSLQRINTEAFFGQGTRLTVV.

The chain is built from TRBV2 and TRBJ2-7, with D unclear. V was clipped by 4 bases and J by 0 bases, with 16 bases between them. This CDR3 is 16 amino acids long. Germline V gene lookup returns CDR1 SNHLY and CDR2 FYNNEI. CDR3: CASSGSLTLSSYEQYF. As DNA, the CDR3 is TGTGCCAGCAGTGGGTCTTTGACTCTCTCCTCCTACGAGCAGTACTTC.

Comments on this clone: The identical CDR3 is also encoded by other nucleotide sequences in the sample. The chain links TRBV7-9 to TRBJ2-1, with D tentatively TRBD1 (5 bases). The CDR3 totals 12 residues. Trimming shortened V by 1 base and J by 8 bases, and 6 bases separated the two germline ends. Germline values: CDR1 SEHNR, CDR2 FQNEAQ (reference sequence). The CDR3 DNA reads as TGTGCCAGCAGCTTAGGGGGCGATGAGCAGTTCTTC. This codes for CASSLGGDEQFF. The whole variable domain, remainder taken from reference TRBV7-9 and TRBJ2-1, is DTGVSQNPRHKITKRGQNVTFRCDPISEHNRLYWYRQTLGQGPEFLTYFQNEAQLEKSRLLSDRFSAERPKGSFSTLEIQRTEQGDSAMYLCASSLGGDEQFFGPGTRLTVL.

This chain links TRBV6-8 with TRBJ1-2, with 8 bases that match TRBD1. Germline V CDR1 and CDR2: MNHGY, SAAAGT. The length of the CDR3 is 13 residues. V shed 2 bases and J 4 bases; nucleotides not matched to a gene: 0. The DNA for the CDR3 is TGTGCCAGCAGTTACGACAGGGGCTATGGCTACACCTTC. Amino acids: CASSYDRGYGYTF.

The chain couples TRBV11-3 to TRBJ1-6; D call uncertain. Germline values: CDR1 SGHNT, CDR2 YENEEA. The V end lost 2 bases, the J end lost 9 bases, and 5 bases lay between the germline ends. This CDR3 comprises 12 residues. The CDR3 region has the DNA TGTGCCAGCAGCTTATCCACTTCACCCCTCCACTTT. Amino acid sequence: CASSLSTSPLHF.

The chain is built from TRBV27 and TRBJ1-4, with D maybe TRBD1 (6 bases). This CDR3 region has 15 residues. Deletions cut 6 bases from V and 7 bases from J, with 18 bases between. Germline V CDR1 and CDR2: MNHEY, SMNVEV (reference sequence). The CDR3 protein is CASRGLQGRGEKLFF. DNA for the CDR3: TGTGCCAGCAGGGGACTACAGGGTAGGGGTGAAAAACTGTTTTTT.

As to this clone: The junction departs from germline at one end; a sequencing error may be responsible. This chain connects TRBV5-1 to TRBJ1-4; D is undetermined. CDR1 and CDR2 (germline): SGHRS, YFSETQ. The CDR3 length is 15 residues. CDR3 sequence reads: CASSRDPPTNEKLFF. For the CDR3, the DNA is TGCGCCAGCAGCCGTGACCCACCAACGAATGAAAAACTGTTTTTT.

This clone came up a few times. The chain employs TRBV7-8 and TRBJ1-6, with D unresolved. The CDR3 is 15 residues long. Germline V CDR1 and CDR2: SGHVS, FQNEAQ. Trimming shortened V by 5 bases and J by 10 bases, and 18 bases separated the two germline ends. CDR3 DNA: TGTGCCAGCAGCCCCCCCTTCCCGGGGAACTCACCCCTCCACTTT. Its protein product is CASSPPFPGNSPLHF. Full variable domain (rest looked up from reference TRBV7-8 and TRBJ1-6): GAGVSQSPRYKVAKRGQDVALRCDPISGHVSLFWYQQALGQGPEFLTYFQNEAQLDKSGLPSDRFFAERPEGSVSTLKIQRTQQEDSAVYLCASSPPFPGNSPLHFGNGTRLTVT.